These 19 T cell receptor beta chains originate from one sample sequenced in a study of cytomegalovirus exposure and HLA in healthy donors. The primer mix had 60 Vbeta and 13 Jbeta primers. Some clones are missing from TCRdb's copy, which holds only in-frame ones; the method was immunoSEQ multiplex PCR. The sample holds more than 85,000 clones, about two thirds seen once. The specimen was PBMCs. These receptors were taken from a woman in her seventies in good health and CMV-seropositive.

The gene calls are TRBV5-1 and TRBJ2-5, with D tentatively TRBD2 (6 bases). This CDR3 comprises 15 residues. Trimming pared 5 bases from V and 5 bases from J, leaving 19 bases between. CDR1 SGHRS and CDR2 YFSETQ come from the germline V gene. In nucleotides, the CDR3 is TGCGCCAGCAGTCGGGGGTCTGGGGGTAAGGAGACCCAGTACTTC. Amino acid sequence: CASSRGSGGKETQYF. The variable domain in full, completed from reference TRBV5-1 and TRBJ2-5, reads KAGVTQTPRYLIKTRGQQVTLSCSPISGHRSVSWYQQTPGQGLQFLFEYFSETQRNKGNFPGRFSGRQFSNSRSEMNVSTLELGDSALYLCASSRGSGGKETQYFGPGTRLLVL.

The gene calls are TRBV2 and TRBJ1-1, with D unclear. V lost 2 bases and J 1 base, leaving 14 bases between the germline ends. CDR1 and CDR2 from the germline V gene are SNHLY and FYNNEI. CDR3 size: 16 residues. The CDR3 nucleotides are TGTGCCAGCAGTGAAACGTTTCAGGTCAAGAACACTGAAGCTTTCTTT. It yields the protein CASSETFQVKNTEAFF.

The DNA for the CDR3 is TGTGCCAGCTCAACGACAGGGGGCGCTGGCACTGAAGCTTTCTTT. This codes for CASSTTGGAGTEAFF. The chain carries TRBV18 and TRBJ1-1; 10 bases are shared with TRBD1. V gave up 5 bases and J gave up 4 bases; unmatched junction bases: 7. Germline CDR1 reads KGHSH; CDR2 reads LQKENI. The CDR3 runs to 15 residues.

This chain joins TRBV12-5 and TRBJ1-3; a possible D gene is TRBD1 (5 bases). Germline assignment: CDR1 LGHNT and CDR2 FRNRAP. V gave up 10 bases and J gave up 0 bases, with 13 bases separating them. This CDR3 is 14 amino acids long. In nucleotides, the CDR3 is TGTGCTACTGAACGGGGGAGCTCTGGAAACACCATATATTTT. It encodes CATERGSSGNTIYF.

In DNA, the CDR3 is TGTGCCAGCAGTATAGCGGGAACCTACAATGAGCAGTTCTTC. Its translation is CASSIAGTYNEQFF. The chain recombines TRBV6-6 with TRBJ2-1; 8 positions match TRBD2. V shed 5 bases, J shed 2 bases, and the junction held 2 bases outside the gene matches. Germline values: CDR1 MNHNY, CDR2 SVGAGI (reference sequence). The CDR3 is 14 amino acids.

This clone was detected only once. The chain couples TRBV13 to TRBJ2-3, with 9 bases that match TRBD2. Losses at the gene ends were 3 bases for V and 8 bases for J; bases not matched to a gene: 21. Germline CDR1 reads PRHDT; CDR2 reads FYEKMQ (reference sequence). The CDR3 length is 19 residues. The CDR3: CASSFRRASGDPKLATQYF. CDR3 DNA: TGTGCCAGCAGCTTCAGGCGGGCTAGCGGGGATCCTAAACTTGCTACGCAGTATTTT. The whole variable domain, filled in from reference TRBV13 and TRBJ2-3, reads AAGVIQSPRHLIKEKRETATLKCYPIPRHDTVYWYQQGPGQDPQFLISFYEKMQSDKGSIPDRFSAQQFSDYHSELNMSSLELGDSALYFCASSFRRASGDPKLATQYFGPGTRLTVL.

CDR3 sequence: CASLDRVVGNIQYF. The DNA of the CDR3 is TGTGCCAGCTTGGACAGGGTGGTGGGGAACATTCAGTACTTC. V and J are TRBV6-1 and TRBJ2-4; 8 nucleotides align to TRBD1. The V gene end was trimmed by 8 bases and the J gene end by 7 bases; junction bases not matched to a gene: 10. The CDR3 consists of 14 residues. Per germline, CDR1 MNHNS and CDR2 SASEGT.

The rearrangement links TRBV4-3 to TRBJ2-7, with 8 bases matching TRBD2. The CDR3 runs 14 residues. Germline values: CDR1 LGHNA, CDR2 YSLEER. Unmatched junction bases numbered 5, after V lost 4 bases and J lost 3 bases. DNA for the CDR3: TGCGCCAGCAGCCGGAGCGGGGGAAACTACGAGCAGTACTTC. Protein sequence: CASSRSGGNYEQYF.

The V and J genes are TRBV7-2 and TRBJ2-5, with D perhaps matching TRBD1 (5 bases). The CDR3 extends over 14 amino acids. Germline CDR1 reads SGHTA; CDR2 reads FQGNSA. V was trimmed by 5 bases and J by 5 bases, leaving 15 bases between them. For the CDR3, the DNA is TGTGCCAGCAGCCGGCAGGGTATTGGGGAGACCCAGTACTTC. Amino acid sequence: CASSRQGIGETQYF.

V is TRBV9 and J is TRBJ2-3, with D possibly being TRBD1 (6 bases). The length of the CDR3 is 15 residues. The V and J ends lost 0 bases and 2 bases respectively, with 10 bases between them. The V gene's germline CDR1 is SGDLS and CDR2 YYNGEE. The CDR3 reads CASSVAGQFTDTQYF. The CDR3 nucleotides read TGTGCCAGCAGCGTAGCTGGACAGTTCACAGATACGCAGTATTTT.

The rearrangement uses TRBV18 and TRBJ1-1; 9 bases are a match to TRBD1. Germline V CDR1 and CDR2: KGHSH, LQKENI. The CDR3 is made up of 16 amino acids. The J segment lost 1 base and the V segment lost 1 base, leaving 4 bases of the junction unmatched. This chain's CDR3 is CASSPLQGQGNTEAFF. The CDR3, as DNA: TGTGCCAGCTCACCACTCCAGGGACAGGGGAACACTGAAGCTTTCTTT.

This sequence joins TRBV7-8 and TRBJ2-1; tentative D call: TRBD1 (5 bases). Trimming stripped 5 bases from V and 10 bases from J, with 18 bases between. The CDR3 has 14 amino acids. Germline V lookup: CDR1 SGHVS, CDR2 FQNEAQ. The CDR3 coding sequence is TGTGCCAGCAGCGTTATGTTAGGGGTCCAAGAGCAGTTCTTC. Its protein product is CASSVMLGVQEQFF.

This chain joins TRBV5-1 and TRBJ2-7; D is unresolved. The CDR3 consists of 18 residues. The germline gives CDR1 SGHRS, CDR2 YFSETQ. Between the trimmed V and J ends, which lost 4 bases and 0 bases, there was a span of 23 bases. In DNA, the CDR3 is TGCGCCAGCAGCCTACATGTCCTAGACGAGGCTTCCTCCTACGAGCAGTACTTC. Protein: CASSLHVLDEASSYEQYF.

The chain carries TRBV6-6 and TRBJ2-7; tentatively, D is TRBD1 (6 bases). The CDR3 covers 14 residues. Trimming took 7 bases from V and 0 from J, leaving 13 bases between them. Looked up from germline, CDR1 is MNHNY and CDR2 is SVGAGI (reference sequence). CDR3 DNA sequence: TGTGCCAGCACCTCCGGGACACTCTCCTACGAGCAGTACTTC. Amino acids: CASTSGTLSYEQYF.

This clone has a count of ten or more. The gene calls are TRBV30 and TRBJ1-5; a possible D gene is TRBD1 (5 bases). The germline gives CDR1 GTSNPN, CDR2 SVGIG (reference sequence). The V end lost 2 bases, the J end lost 7 bases, and 9 bases lay between the germline ends. CDR3 size: 12 residues. This chain's CDR3 is CAWSSSGQPQHF. CDR3 sequence (DNA): TGTGCCTGGAGTTCTTCAGGGCAGCCCCAGCATTTT.

The rearrangement links TRBV15 to TRBJ1-2; no definite D call. Deletions cut 5 bases from V and 3 bases from J, with 13 bases between. The germline V gene encodes CDR1 LNHNV and CDR2 YYDKDF (reference sequence). The CDR3 contains 14 residues. CDR3 sequence reads: CATSGEGRDYGYTF. The CDR3 DNA reads as TGTGCCACCAGCGGTGAGGGCCGGGACTATGGCTACACCTTC.

This clone showed up just once. The chain couples TRBV21-1 to TRBJ1-3; the DNA was not compared with TRBD1, the D call given in the table. TRBV21-1 is given as a pseudogene. The CDR3 runs 16 residues. CDR3 sequence: CASSKRLTASGNTIYF. The CDR3 DNA is TGTGCCAGCAGCAAAAGGTTGACAGCCTCTGGAAACACCATATATTTT.

The gene calls are TRBV30 and TRBJ1-4; the D is unclear. Germline V lookup: CDR1 GTSNPN, CDR2 SVGIG (reference sequence). The ends were cut back, 0 bases at V and 7 bases at J, with 12 bases in the middle. The CDR3 runs 14 residues. This CDR3 reads CAWSVSGGSEKLFF. DNA of the CDR3: TGTGCCTGGAGTGTATCAGGAGGGAGTGAAAAACTGTTTTTT.

CDR3 sequence: CASSEGRTEAFF. The CDR3 region has the DNA TGTGCCAGCAGTGAAGGCCGGACTGAAGCTTTCTTT. The V and J genes are TRBV6-1 and TRBJ1-1; the D is unclear. The CDR3 has 12 amino acids. Germline V gene sequence: CDR1 MNHNS, CDR2 SASEGT. V lost 1 base and J lost 5, with 5 bases in between.